Included here is one T cell receptor beta chain sequence, with context. TCR beta CDR3 regions were amplified from RNA transcripts. When the TCR CDR3 underwent first-round RT-PCR, the HTBI primer set was used. TCRdb re-analysed the multiplex PCR reads in MiXCR, keeping a single row per CDR3 protein. The data contain roughly 250,000 distinct CDR3 sequences, about 15% of them seen just once; the ten biggest clones take up about 14%. This sample was included in a study of T cells in Graves' hyperthyroidism and ophthalmopathy. The CDR3 totals 14 residues. With 10 bases removed from V and 0 bases from J, the gap between germline ends came to 13 bases. Germline loops: CDR1 SEHNR, CDR2 FQNEAQ (reference sequence).

The chain employs TRBV7-9 and TRBJ2-1; no clear D. The source of this sequence is a middle-aged woman with Graves' hyperthyroidism that later progressed to Graves' ophthalmopathy. The sequenced sample consisted of blood. The CDR3, as DNA: TGTGCCACTACGAGACCTTTCTCCTACAATGAGCAGTTCTTC. Translating it yields CATTRPFSYNEQFF.